Each of the 17 T cell receptor beta chains below was sequenced from the same sample in a study of T-cell memory formation after mild COVID-19. TCRdb re-analysed the 5' RACE reads in MiXCR, keeping a single row per CDR3 protein. The sample yields over 45,000 distinct CDR3 sequences, over 8.5% seen once. Source material: PBMCs or a T cell subset sorted from them (not recorded which). Source of these receptors: an adult woman who had mild COVID-19 (a few samples of this study predate the infection). Cell type and time point are not known.

This clonotype was seen at least ten times. V is TRBV27 and J is TRBJ2-1; TRBD1 is a possible D gene (6 bases). The CDR3 length is 13 residues. V lost 2 bases, J lost 12 bases, and 14 bases lay in between. Germline CDR1 MNHEY, CDR2 SMNVEV (reference sequence). The CDR3 coding sequence is TGTGCCAGCAGTTTACGGCAGGGGCAGGGGCAGTTCTTC. Its protein product is CASSLRQGQGQFF.

The chain recombines TRBV24-1 with TRBJ2-3; 7 nucleotides match TRBD2. The trim removed 6 bases at V and 3 bases at J, leaving 5 bases unmatched. CDR1 is KGHDR and CDR2 is SFDVKD in the germline V gene. This CDR3 is built from 14 residues. The CDR3 here is CATSPARGTDTQYF. The CDR3 DNA reads TGTGCCACCAGTCCCGCGCGGGGGACAGATACGCAGTATTTT.

Only a few counts were recorded for this clonotype. This chain joins TRBV5-1 and TRBJ2-7; a possible D gene is TRBD1 (6 bases). From germline, CDR1 is SGHRS and CDR2 YFSETQ. The CDR3 has 15 residues. The ends were cut back, 2 bases at V and 2 bases at J, with 14 bases in the middle. CDR3 amino acids: CASSFKLDSTYEQYF. CDR3 bases: TGCGCCAGCAGCTTCAAACTGGACAGTACCTACGAGCAGTACTTC.

In this sample, this clonotype turned up a few times. V usage is TRBV5-6 and J usage is TRBJ2-3, with a tentative D call TRBD2 (5 bases). The V gene's germline CDR1 is SGHDT and CDR2 YYEEEE. CDR3 length: 17 amino acids. Trimming removed 0 bases from V and 3 bases from J, with 17 bases in between. The CDR3 sequence: CASSLAKPGMGTDTQYF. The CDR3 nucleotides are TGTGCCAGCAGCTTGGCCAAACCGGGGATGGGAACAGATACGCAGTATTTT.

CDR3 sequence: CAWSVQFGELFF. The DNA of the CDR3 is TGTGCCTGGAGTGTACAATTCGGGGAGCTGTTTTTT. The rearrangement uses TRBV30 and TRBJ2-2; D is undetermined. Per the germline V gene, CDR1 is GTSNPN and CDR2 is SVGIG (reference sequence). This CDR3 contains 12 residues. V was shortened by 0 bases and J by 7 bases, with 6 bases between the two germline ends.

This clonotype was found many times. The chain links TRBV7-8 to TRBJ2-1; 8 nucleotides match TRBD1. Per the germline V gene, CDR1 is SGHVS and CDR2 is FQNEAQ. The CDR3 sequence is 14 residues long. V lost 3 bases to trimming and J lost 12 bases; unmatched junction nucleotides: 10. The CDR3 coding sequence is TGTGCCAGCAGCTTGTCGATGACAGGGGAACGGCAGTTCTTC. The encoded protein is CASSLSMTGERQFF.

The V call is TRBV2, the J call TRBJ2-7, with a weak D call TRBD2 (6 bases). Trimming took off 10 bases at V and 1 base at J, with 26 bases between the two ends. Germline V CDR1 and CDR2: SNHLY, FYNNEI. CDR3 length: 17 residues. The CDR3 loop is CATSPGVMGTGSYEQYF. In DNA form, the CDR3 reads TGTGCCACCTCTCCGGGGGTCATGGGGACCGGGTCCTACGAGCAGTACTTC. Together with reference TRBV2 and TRBJ2-7, the CDR3 gives the full variable domain: EPEVTQTPSHQVTQMGQEVILRCVPISNHLYFYWYRQILGQKVEFLVSFYNNEISEKSEIFDDQFSVERPDGSNFTLKIRSTKLEDSAMYFCATSPGVMGTGSYEQYFGPGTRLTVT.

Ten or more counts support this clonotype. The chain recombines TRBV10-3 with TRBJ2-3; TRBD2 agrees at 11 bases. V dropped 5 bases and J dropped 3; count of bases not matched to a gene: 1. Germline CDR1 and CDR2: ENHRY and SYGVKD. CDR3 length equals 14 residues. Here the CDR3 reads CAISSSGGTDTQYF. The CDR3, as DNA: TGTGCCATCAGTTCTAGCGGGGGGACAGATACGCAGTATTTT.

This clonotype ranks as medium-sized. V is TRBV12-3 or TRBV12-4 and J is TRBJ2-7, with D tentatively TRBD1 or TRBD2 (5 bases each). CDR3 length equals 12 residues. Trimming left V 2 bases short and J 6 bases short, with 8 bases between. The CDR3 is CASSLYGGEQYF. The DNA for the CDR3 is TGTGCCAGCAGTTTATATGGGGGCGAGCAGTACTTC.

This clonotype was counted between two and nine times. This chain links TRBV25-1 with TRBJ2-1; 11 bases are a match to TRBD2. Germline trimming cut 4 bases from V and 8 bases from J; bases unmatched to any gene: 13. The CDR3 totals 17 residues. Germline V gene lookup returns CDR1 MGHDK and CDR2 SYGVNS. CDR3 coding DNA: TGTGCCAGCAGTGGAGGGGAAACTAGCGGGAGTAAATATGAGCAGTTCTTC. It encodes CASSGGETSGSKYEQFF.

This clonotype is deemed medium-sized. The chain recombines TRBV7-9 with TRBJ2-1; weak D call: TRBD2 (5 bases). Trimming removed 4 bases from V and 6 bases from J, with 16 bases in between. The CDR3 consists of 15 residues. CDR1 is SEHNR and CDR2 is FQNEAQ in the germline V gene (reference sequence). This CDR3 is CASSSGLPPGNEQFF. The DNA for the CDR3 is TGTGCCAGCAGCTCCGGACTCCCGCCGGGCAATGAGCAGTTCTTC.

This clonotype has ten or more counts. This chain uses TRBV4-1 with TRBJ1-5; 8 nucleotides line up with TRBD1. The CDR3 contains 15 residues. J lost 7 bases, V lost 3 bases, and 8 bases had no gene match. Germline lookup yields CDR1 MGHRA and CDR2 YSYEKL. The CDR3: CASSQDRAKLQPQHF. In DNA, the CDR3 is TGCGCCAGCAGCCAGGACAGGGCGAAACTCCAGCCCCAGCATTTT.

The gene calls are TRBV4-1 and TRBJ2-3, with D perhaps given as TRBD1 or TRBD2 (6 bases each). In germline, CDR1 is MGHRA, CDR2 YSYEKL. The CDR3 runs 19 residues. V was pared by 1 base and J by 2 bases, with 22 bases between. DNA of the CDR3: TGCGCCAGCAGCCAAGGTCGCTCCGGGGGCCCCAACCCCACAGATACGCAGTATTTT. It translates to CASSQGRSGGPNPTDTQYF.

This clonotype was observed a few times. This chain joins TRBV4-2 and TRBJ1-1; 7 nucleotides match TRBD1. Losses at the gene ends were 5 bases for V and 1 base for J; bases not matched to a gene: 7. The CDR3 runs to 15 residues. CDR1 and CDR2 (germline): LGHNA, YNFKEQ. Here the CDR3 reads CASSRGDRANTEAFF. The CDR3 nucleotides read TGTGCCAGCAGCAGGGGCGACAGGGCGAACACTGAAGCTTTCTTT.

The V call is TRBV12-3 or TRBV12-4, the J call TRBJ2-7; D gene uncertain. Trimming stripped 4 bases from V and 6 bases from J, with 13 bases between. The CDR3 totals 13 residues. CDR3 nucleotide sequence: TGTGCCAGCAGTTCCCGAGCGACCGGCGAGCAGTACTTC. It codes for CASSSRATGEQYF.

This clonotype was seen many times. The chain uses TRBV24-1 and TRBJ2-1; a weak D match, TRBD2 (5 bases). The CDR3 sequence is 20 residues long. The germline V gene encodes CDR1 KGHDR and CDR2 SFDVKD. Trimming left V 4 bases short and J 3 bases short, with 27 bases between. The CDR3 coding sequence is TGTGCCACCAGTGACCAAAAGATTACGACGGGATCTTTATTCTACAATGAGCAGTTCTTC. It codes for CATSDQKITTGSLFYNEQFF.

This clonotype was observed a handful of times. The V call is TRBV6-5, the J call TRBJ1-1, with unresolved D. Germline V CDR1 and CDR2: MNHEY, SVGAGI. Trimming removed 1 base at V and 10 bases at J, with 7 bases between. The CDR3 runs 11 residues. For the CDR3, the DNA is TGTGCCAGCAGTTACTGGGGTGGAGCTTTCTTT. Its translation: CASSYWGGAFF.